This TCR beta chain was sequenced in a study of blood T cell repertoires in COVID-19. V trimming: 3 bases; J trimming: 10 bases; junction bases outside the gene matches: 5. The CDR3 length is 15 residues. CDR1 LGHDT and CDR2 YNNKEL come from the germline V gene (reference sequence). Some clones are missing from TCRdb's copy, which holds only in-frame ones; the method was immunoSEQ multiplex PCR. The data contain 200,000 to 250,000 clones, 70% to 90% of them singletons. This sequence originates from a man aged 40-55 years with acute or convalescent COVID-19. Sample: peripheral blood. The rearrangement uses TRBV3-1 (or the pseudogene TRBV3-2) and TRBJ1-6; 11 bases are a match to TRBD1. The CDR3 DNA is TGTGCCAGCAGCCAGTGGACAGGGGGCGACTCACCCCTCCACTTT. Translation gives CASSQWTGGDSPLHF.